The 18 T cell receptor beta chains given below trace back to one sample, sequenced in a study of T-cell memory formation after mild COVID-19. TCRdb re-analysed the 5' RACE reads in MiXCR, keeping a single row per CDR3 protein. The table shows 340,000 or so distinct CDR3 sequences, with roughly 13% occurring only once. Sequencing used PBMCs or a T cell subset sorted from them (not recorded which). The receptors derive from a man younger than 35 who had mild COVID-19 (a few samples of this study predate the infection). Cell type and time point are not known.

The table lists this clonotype with a few counts. This chain joins TRBV12-3 or TRBV12-4 and TRBJ1-3; D remains ambiguous. The CDR3 loop spans 15 amino acids. Trimming left V 6 bases short and J 5 bases short, with 17 bases between. The CDR3 region has the DNA TGTGCCAGCAGCATCCCCGAGAATTCACGAAACACCATATATTTT. Translating gives CASSIPENSRNTIYF.

The V gene is TRBV7-9, the J gene TRBJ2-6; tentatively, D is TRBD1 (6 bases). Germline assignment: CDR1 SEHNR and CDR2 FQNEAQ (reference sequence). V was pared by 4 bases and J by 0 bases, with 19 bases between. The CDR3 loop spans 19 amino acids. The CDR3, as DNA: TGTGCCAGCAGCTGGAGCGGACAGTCTACTCACTCTGGGGCCAACGTCCTGACTTTC. Translating it yields CASSWSGQSTHSGANVLTF.

This clonotype has only a few counts. The gene calls are TRBV3-1 and TRBJ1-6; a weak D match, TRBD1 (5 bases). Trimming took 0 bases from V and 10 from J, leaving 13 bases between them. Germline V CDR1 and CDR2: LGHDT, YNNKEL (reference sequence). The CDR3 consists of 15 residues. The CDR3 sequence is CASSQDARVGSPLHF. Here the CDR3 DNA reads TGTGCCAGCAGCCAAGATGCCAGGGTCGGGTCACCCCTCCACTTT.

This clonotype was recorded at least ten times. The V gene is TRBV20-1, the J gene TRBJ1-1; a weak D match, TRBD1 (6 bases). The CDR3 contains 14 residues. Germline CDR1 is DFQATT and CDR2 is SNEGSKA (reference sequence). V lost 1 base, J lost 5 bases, and 14 bases lay in between. CDR3: CSARAGGFGTEAFF. CDR3 DNA sequence: TGCAGTGCTAGAGCGGGGGGCTTCGGGACTGAAGCTTTCTTT.

The rearrangement links TRBV7-8 to TRBJ2-5; D might be TRBD1 or TRBD2, each matching 5 bases. The CDR3 consists of 15 residues. Germline assignment: CDR1 SGHVS and CDR2 FQNEAQ. V was pared by 2 bases and J by 0 bases, with 10 bases between. The CDR3 reads CASSLRGPYQETQYF. CDR3 sequence (DNA): TGTGCCAGCAGCTTACGGGGACCTTACCAAGAGACCCAGTACTTC.

This clonotype was seen a handful of times. The CDR3 sequence is CASTPFGTRLIEQYF. The CDR3 DNA is TGTGCCAGCACCCCCTTCGGGACCCGATTGATCGAGCAGTACTTC. This sequence joins TRBV7-2 and TRBJ2-7; possibly TRBD1 or TRBD2 for D (5 bases each). Germline values: CDR1 SGHTA, CDR2 FQGNSA. This CDR3 is 15 amino acids long. V shed 7 bases and J shed 6 bases, with 22 bases lying between them.

The table lists this clonotype with many counts. This chain connects TRBV12-3 or TRBV12-4 to TRBJ2-7; TRBD1 matches at 9 bases. V trimming: 6 bases; J trimming: 2 bases; junction bases outside the gene matches: 5. The length of the CDR3 is 14 residues. CDR3 DNA sequence: TGTGCCAGCAGGGACAGGGGTTTCCCCTACGAGCAGTACTTC. Protein product: CASRDRGFPYEQYF.

The rearrangement uses TRBV6-6 and TRBJ1-1; a weak D match, TRBD1 (6 bases). Trimming left V 0 bases short and J 4 bases short, with 15 bases between. The germline CDR1 and CDR2 sequences are MNHNY and SVGAGI (reference sequence). This CDR3 comprises 16 residues. CDR3 DNA sequence: TGTGCCAGCAGTTACTCGAGTAAGGGGGGGGGCACTGAAGCTTTCTTT. As protein: CASSYSSKGGGTEAFF.

J is TRBJ1-5 and V is TRBV15, with no clear D. Germline values: CDR1 LNHNV, CDR2 YYDKDF (reference sequence). The CDR3 spans 15 residues. V lost 1 base and J 4 bases, leaving 11 bases between the germline ends. CDR3 sequence: CATSRVAGPNQPQHF. The CDR3, as DNA: TGTGCCACCAGCAGAGTGGCAGGCCCAAATCAGCCCCAGCATTTT.

The J gene is TRBJ2-7, the V gene TRBV7-3, with a weak D call TRBD1 (6 bases). CDR3 size: 13 residues. V shed 4 bases and J shed 3 bases, with 10 bases lying between them. The germline gives CDR1 SGHTA, CDR2 FQGTGA. For the CDR3, the DNA is TGTGCCAGCAGCTATCACAGGGACTACGAGCAGTACTTC. It encodes CASSYHRDYEQYF.

The chain couples TRBV7-2 to TRBJ2-3; no firm D call. Trimming pared 1 base from V and 6 bases from J, leaving 11 bases between. The CDR3 has 14 amino acids. CDR1 is SGHTA and CDR2 is FQGNSA in the germline V gene. The CDR3 loop reads CASSLGSPRDTQYF. CDR3 nucleotides: TGTGCCAGCAGCTTAGGCTCGCCACGGGATACGCAGTATTTT.

In its sample, this clonotype was seen a few times. The genes are TRBV3-1 and TRBJ1-5; D perhaps matches TRBD1 (6 bases). The CDR3 totals 11 residues. Germline-derived CDR1 and CDR2 are LGHDT and YNNKEL (reference sequence). V gave up 4 bases and J gave up 9 bases, with 7 bases separating them. The DNA of the CDR3 is TGTGCCAGCAGCCGAGGGGGGCCCCAGCATTTT. As protein: CASSRGGPQHF.

This sequence joins TRBV19 and TRBJ2-4, with D possibly called TRBD1 or TRBD2 (5 bases each). The CDR3 spans 16 residues. Germline values: CDR1 LNHDA, CDR2 SQIVND (reference sequence). V lost 3 bases to trimming and J lost 2 bases, with 14 bases between them. CDR3 loop: CASSIRGTGPKNIQYF. The CDR3 DNA sequence: TGTGCCAGTAGTATCCGTGGGACGGGCCCCAAAAACATTCAGTACTTC.

The V gene is TRBV7-8, the J gene TRBJ1-2; D gene ambiguous. The CDR3 runs 12 residues. V lost 2 bases to trimming and J lost 8 bases, with 9 bases between them. Germline V CDR1 and CDR2: SGHVS, FQNEAQ. CDR3 amino acids: CASSLSKRGYTF. The CDR3 DNA sequence: TGTGCCAGCAGCTTATCAAAGCGGGGCTACACCTTC.

This clonotype was seen a handful of times. CDR3: CASSLLGEIYGYTF. The CDR3 nucleotides read TGTGCCAGCAGCTTATTAGGGGAAATCTATGGCTACACCTTC. This chain joins TRBV7-2 and TRBJ1-2, with D possibly TRBD1 on 5 matching bases. CDR3 length: 14 amino acids. V gave up 2 bases and J gave up 4 bases, with 11 bases separating them. Germline V gene lookup returns CDR1 SGHTA and CDR2 FQGNSA.

The V gene is TRBV7-3, the J gene TRBJ2-3; 7 bases align to TRBD1. The CDR3 is 15 amino acids. V was pared by 5 bases and J by 4 bases, with 9 bases of the junction left unmatched. Germline CDR1 and CDR2: SGHTA and FQGTGA. Written as DNA, the CDR3 is TGTGCCAGCAGCCAAACGACAGGGCGGGCAGATACGCAGTATTTT. It translates to CASSQTTGRADTQYF. The whole variable domain, remainder taken from reference TRBV7-3 and TRBJ2-3, is GAGVSQTPSNKVTEKGKYVELRCDPISGHTALYWYRQSLGQGPEFLIYFQGTGAADDSGLPNDRFFAVRPEGSVSTLKIQRTERGDSAVYLCASSQTTGRADTQYFGPGTRLTVL.

This clonotype was detected only a few times. The gene calls are TRBV20-1 and TRBJ2-2; 8 nucleotides line up with TRBD2. This CDR3 has 15 residues. Germline CDR1 is DFQATT and CDR2 is SNEGSKA (reference sequence). The trim removed 3 bases at V and 7 bases at J, leaving 10 bases unmatched. The CDR3 DNA follows: TGCAGTGCTAGTACGGGGGGGCCTTTTAGCGGGGAGCTGTTTTTT. Amino acid sequence: CSASTGGPFSGELFF.

At least ten counts were recorded for this clonotype. CDR3 sequence: CASSPAAGGYGYTF. The CDR3 nucleotides read TGTGCCAGCAGCCCCGCGGCAGGGGGCTATGGCTACACCTTC. The genes are TRBV5-5 and TRBJ1-2; 7 bases line up with TRBD1. CDR1 SGHKS and CDR2 YYEKEE come from the germline V gene (reference sequence). Trimming took 4 bases from V and 4 from J; bases not matched to a gene: 7. The CDR3 length is 14 residues.